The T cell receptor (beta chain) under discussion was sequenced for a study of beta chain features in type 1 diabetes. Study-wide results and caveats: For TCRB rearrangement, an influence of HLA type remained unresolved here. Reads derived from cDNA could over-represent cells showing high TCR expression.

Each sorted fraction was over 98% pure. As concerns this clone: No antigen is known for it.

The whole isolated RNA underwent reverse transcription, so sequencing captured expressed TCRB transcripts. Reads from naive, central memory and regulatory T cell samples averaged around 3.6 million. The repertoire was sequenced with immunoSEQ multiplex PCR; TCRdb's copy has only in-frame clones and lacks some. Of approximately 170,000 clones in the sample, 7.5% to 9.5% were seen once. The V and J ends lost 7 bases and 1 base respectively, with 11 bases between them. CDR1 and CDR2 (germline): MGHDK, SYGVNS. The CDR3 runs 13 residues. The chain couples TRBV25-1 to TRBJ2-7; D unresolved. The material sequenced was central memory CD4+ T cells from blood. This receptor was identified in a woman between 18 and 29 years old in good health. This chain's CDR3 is CASKKQSSYEQYF. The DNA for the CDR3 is TGTGCCAGCAAAAAACAAAGTTCCTACGAGCAGTACTTC.